This T cell receptor beta chain was identified during a study of T cell responses to AZD1222 COVID-19 vaccine. Study-level points and caveats: Seropositive at baseline were only 5 or 6 AZD1222 recipients. Among spike-specific TCRs, nearly half reportedly target unmutated variant regions. Clonal diversity was possibly underestimated, and white British individuals and females predominated among donors.

Using immunoSEQ multiplex PCR, the repertoire was profiled, and TCRdb retains in-frame clones only, with some absent. The table has tens of thousands of clones, about 91% seen once. Turning to this clone: Its antigen is not known.

This clonotype was sampled from an adult in good health. Sequencing was performed on peripheral blood, taken on day 0 of MenACWY control vaccination.

The CDR3 here is CASSQDFGTDYNSPLHF. The CDR3 DNA reads TGTGCCAGCAGCCAAGATTTTGGGACAGATTATAATTCACCCCTCCACTTT. The chain couples TRBV3-1 (or the pseudogene TRBV3-2) to TRBJ1-6; 7 bases align to TRBD1. Germline V CDR1 and CDR2: LGHDT, YNNKEL (reference sequence). Trimming at V came to 0 bases and at J to 4 bases, leaving 6 bases not matched to a gene. This CDR3 spans 17 amino acids.